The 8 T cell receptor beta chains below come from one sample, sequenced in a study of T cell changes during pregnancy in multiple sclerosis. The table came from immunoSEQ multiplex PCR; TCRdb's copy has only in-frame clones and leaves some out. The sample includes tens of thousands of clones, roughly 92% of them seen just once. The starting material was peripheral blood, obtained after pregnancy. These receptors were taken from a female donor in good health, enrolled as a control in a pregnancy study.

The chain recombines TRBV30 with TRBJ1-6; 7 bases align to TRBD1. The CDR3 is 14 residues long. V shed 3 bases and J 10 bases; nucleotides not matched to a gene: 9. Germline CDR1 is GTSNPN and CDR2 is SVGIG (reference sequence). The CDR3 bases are TGTGCCTGGAGCACTACAGGGGAATACTCACCCCTCCACTTT. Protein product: CAWSTTGEYSPLHF.

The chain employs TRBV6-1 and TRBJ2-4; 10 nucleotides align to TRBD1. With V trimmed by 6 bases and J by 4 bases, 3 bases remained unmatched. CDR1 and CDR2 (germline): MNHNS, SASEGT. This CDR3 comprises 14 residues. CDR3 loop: CASRGQGSKNIQYF. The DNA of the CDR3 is TGTGCCAGCAGGGGACAGGGGAGTAAAAACATTCAGTACTTC.

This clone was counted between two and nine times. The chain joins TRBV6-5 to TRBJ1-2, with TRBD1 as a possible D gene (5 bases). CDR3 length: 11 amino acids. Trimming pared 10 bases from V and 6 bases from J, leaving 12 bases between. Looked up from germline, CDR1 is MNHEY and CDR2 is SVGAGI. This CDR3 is CATMTDHGYTF. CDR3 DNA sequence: TGTGCCACCATGACAGACCATGGCTACACCTTC.

The chain's CDR3 is CASSQDSYNEQFF. The CDR3 nucleotides are TGTGCCAGCAGTCAGGACAGTTACAATGAGCAGTTCTTC. This sequence joins TRBV28 and TRBJ2-1; tentatively, D is TRBD1 (6 bases). V was trimmed by 5 bases and J by 4 bases, leaving 9 bases between them. Germline V gene data show CDR1 as MDHEN and CDR2 as SYDVKM. This CDR3 comprises 13 residues.

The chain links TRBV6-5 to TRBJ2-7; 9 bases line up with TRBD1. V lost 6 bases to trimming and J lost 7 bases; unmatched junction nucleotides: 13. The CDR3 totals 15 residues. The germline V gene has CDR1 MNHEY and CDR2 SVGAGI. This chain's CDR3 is CASRDRGSRSGEQYF. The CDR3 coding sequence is TGTGCCAGCAGGGACAGGGGATCCAGGTCGGGGGAGCAGTACTTC.

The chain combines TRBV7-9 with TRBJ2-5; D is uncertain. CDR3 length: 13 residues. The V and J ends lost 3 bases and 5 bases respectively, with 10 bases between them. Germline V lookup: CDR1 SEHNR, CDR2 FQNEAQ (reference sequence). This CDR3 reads CASSFLSEETQYF. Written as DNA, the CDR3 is TGTGCCAGCAGCTTTCTAAGTGAGGAGACCCAGTACTTC.

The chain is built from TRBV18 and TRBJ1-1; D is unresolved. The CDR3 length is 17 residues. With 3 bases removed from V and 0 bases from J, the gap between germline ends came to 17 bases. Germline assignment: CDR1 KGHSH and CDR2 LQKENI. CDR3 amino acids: CASSPEVPTVMNTEAFF. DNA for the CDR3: TGTGCCAGCTCACCGGAGGTCCCCACCGTCATGAACACTGAAGCTTTCTTT.

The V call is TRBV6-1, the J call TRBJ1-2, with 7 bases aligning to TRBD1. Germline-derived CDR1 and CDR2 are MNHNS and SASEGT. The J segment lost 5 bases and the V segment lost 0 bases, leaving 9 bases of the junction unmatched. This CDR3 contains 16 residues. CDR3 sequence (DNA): TGTGCCAGCAGTGAAGCTGCCGGGACAGCCTTTTATGGCTACACCTTC. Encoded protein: CASSEAAGTAFYGYTF.